The 5 T cell receptor beta chains given below trace back to one sample, sequenced in a study of siplizumab effects on memory and regulatory T cells. Using immunoSEQ multiplex PCR, the repertoire was profiled, and TCRdb retains in-frame clones only, with some absent. This table holds some 99,000 clones, just over 90% found once. Sequenced material: Tregs sorted from blood. These receptors all stem from a human donor in good health.

This sequence joins TRBV5-6 and TRBJ2-3; the D gene is possibly TRBD1 (6 bases). This CDR3 region has 14 residues. The V and J ends lost 5 bases and 4 bases respectively, with 14 bases between them. The germline gives CDR1 SGHDT, CDR2 YYEEEE. CDR3 amino acids: CASRSRQVPDTQYF. CDR3 bases: TGTGCCAGCAGAAGTCGACAGGTACCAGATACGCAGTATTTT. Drawing the rest from reference TRBV5-6 and TRBJ2-3, the complete variable domain is DAGVTQSPTHLIKTRGQQVTLRCSPKSGHDTVSWYQQALGQGPQFIFQYYEEEERQRGNFPDRFSGHQFPNYSSELNVNALLLGDSALYLCASRSRQVPDTQYFGPGTRLTVL.

V usage is TRBV11-1 and J usage is TRBJ2-2, with a possible D match to TRBD1 (5 bases). This CDR3 region has 14 residues. V shed 6 bases and J shed 7 bases, with 15 bases lying between them. Germline CDR1 SGHAT, CDR2 FQDESV (reference sequence). The CDR3 nucleotides read TGTGCCAGCAGTCGTAAAGGGGTAGGCGGGGAGCTGTTTTTT. Its translation: CASSRKGVGGELFF.

This chain uses TRBV18 with TRBJ1-2; D is possibly TRBD1 (6 bases). The V end was cut by 6 bases, the J end by 3 bases, with 14 bases between. The germline CDR1 and CDR2 sequences are KGHSH and LQKENI. This CDR3 has 14 residues. The CDR3 loop reads CASSPGQSYYGYTF. The DNA of the CDR3 is TGTGCCAGCTCGCCTGGACAGTCTTACTATGGCTACACCTTC. Filled out from reference TRBV18 and TRBJ1-2, the complete variable domain reads NAGVMQNPRHLVRRRGQEARLRCSPMKGHSHVYWYRQLPEEGLKFMVYLQKENIIDESGMPKERFSAEFPKEGPSILRIQQVVRGDSAAYFCASSPGQSYYGYTFGSGTRLTVV.

The V call is TRBV5-4, the J call TRBJ2-5, with TRBD1 as a possible D gene (5 bases). Germline-derived CDR1 and CDR2 are SGHNT and YYREEE (reference sequence). V gave up 1 base and J gave up 4 bases, with 8 bases separating them. The length of the CDR3 is 13 residues. This CDR3 is CASSLQGAETQYF. The CDR3 nucleotides read TGTGCCAGCAGCTTGCAAGGGGCAGAGACCCAGTACTTC.

A word on this clone: Other nucleotide sequences from this sample produce the same CDR3. The genes are TRBV9 and TRBJ2-3; D uncertain. Looked up from germline, CDR1 is SGDLS and CDR2 is YYNGEE. The V and J ends lost 5 bases and 1 base respectively, with 2 bases between them. This CDR3 comprises 11 residues. CDR3 loop: CASRGTDTQYF. The CDR3 DNA is TGTGCCAGCAGGGGCACAGATACGCAGTATTTT.